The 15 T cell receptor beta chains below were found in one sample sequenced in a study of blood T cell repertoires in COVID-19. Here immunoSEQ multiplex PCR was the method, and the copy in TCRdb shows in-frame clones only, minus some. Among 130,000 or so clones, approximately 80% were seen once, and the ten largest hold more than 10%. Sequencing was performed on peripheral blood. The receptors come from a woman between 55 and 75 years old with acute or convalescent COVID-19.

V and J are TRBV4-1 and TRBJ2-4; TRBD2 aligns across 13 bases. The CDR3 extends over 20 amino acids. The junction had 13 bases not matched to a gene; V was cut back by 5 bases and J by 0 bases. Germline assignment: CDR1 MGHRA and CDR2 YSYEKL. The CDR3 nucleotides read TGCGCCAGCAGCTTGCGACTAGCGGGGGGTATGATGCGAGCCAAAAACATTCAGTACTTC. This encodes CASSLRLAGGMMRAKNIQYF.

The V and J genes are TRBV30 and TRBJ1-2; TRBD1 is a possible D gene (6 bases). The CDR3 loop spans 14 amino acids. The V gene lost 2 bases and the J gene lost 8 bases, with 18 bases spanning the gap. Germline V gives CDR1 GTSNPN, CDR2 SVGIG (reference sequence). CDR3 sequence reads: CAWSWARGEGGYTF. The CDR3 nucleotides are TGTGCCTGGAGTTGGGCCAGGGGAGAGGGAGGCTACACCTTC.

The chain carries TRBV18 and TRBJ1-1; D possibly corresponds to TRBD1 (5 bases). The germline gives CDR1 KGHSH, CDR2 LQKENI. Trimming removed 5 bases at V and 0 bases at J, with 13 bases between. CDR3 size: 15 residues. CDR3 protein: CASSSSRVMNTEAFF. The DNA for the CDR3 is TGTGCCAGCTCATCGTCCAGGGTAATGAACACTGAAGCTTTCTTT.

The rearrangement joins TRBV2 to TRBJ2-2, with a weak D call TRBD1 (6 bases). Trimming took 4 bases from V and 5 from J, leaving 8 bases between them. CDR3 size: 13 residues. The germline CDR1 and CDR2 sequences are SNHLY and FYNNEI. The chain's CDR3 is CASSVTGTGELFF. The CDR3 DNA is TGTGCCAGCAGTGTAACAGGGACCGGGGAGCTGTTTTTT.

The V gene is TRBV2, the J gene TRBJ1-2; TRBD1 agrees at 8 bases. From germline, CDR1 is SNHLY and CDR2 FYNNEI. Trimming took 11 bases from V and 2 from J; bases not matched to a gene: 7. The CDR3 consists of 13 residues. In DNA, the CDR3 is TGTGCCGGACAAGGACAGGGAAACTATGGCTACACCTTC. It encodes CAGQGQGNYGYTF.

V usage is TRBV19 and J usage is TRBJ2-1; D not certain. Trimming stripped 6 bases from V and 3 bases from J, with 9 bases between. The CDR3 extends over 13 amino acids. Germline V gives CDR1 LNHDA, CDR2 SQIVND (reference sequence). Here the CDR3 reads CASRGSYYNEQFF. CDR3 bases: TGTGCCAGTAGGGGCAGCTACTACAATGAGCAGTTCTTC.

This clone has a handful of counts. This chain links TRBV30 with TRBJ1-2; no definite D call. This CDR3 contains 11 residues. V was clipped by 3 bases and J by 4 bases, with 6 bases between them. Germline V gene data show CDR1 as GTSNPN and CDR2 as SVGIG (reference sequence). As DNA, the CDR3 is TGTGCCTGGAGGCAAGCCTATGGCTACACCTTC. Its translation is CAWRQAYGYTF.

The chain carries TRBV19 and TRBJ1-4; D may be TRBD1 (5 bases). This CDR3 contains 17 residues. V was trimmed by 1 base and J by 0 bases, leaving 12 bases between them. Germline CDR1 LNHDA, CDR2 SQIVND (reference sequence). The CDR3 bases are TGTGCCAGTAGTATAGGATTGCAGGGCGCAACTAATGAAAAACTGTTTTTT. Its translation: CASSIGLQGATNEKLFF.

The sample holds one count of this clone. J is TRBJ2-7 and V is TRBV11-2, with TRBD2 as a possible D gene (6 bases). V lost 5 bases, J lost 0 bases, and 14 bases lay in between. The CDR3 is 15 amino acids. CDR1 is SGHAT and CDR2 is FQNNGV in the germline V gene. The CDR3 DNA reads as TGTGCCAGCAGCCCGGGACTCCCGAGCTCCTACGAGCAGTACGTC. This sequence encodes CASSPGLPSSYEQYV.

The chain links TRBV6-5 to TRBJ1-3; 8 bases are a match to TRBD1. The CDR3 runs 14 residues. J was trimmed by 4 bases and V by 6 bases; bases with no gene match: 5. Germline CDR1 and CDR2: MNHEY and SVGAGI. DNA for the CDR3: TGTGCCAGCAGCAAGACAGGGGTCGGAAACACCATATATTTT. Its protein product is CASSKTGVGNTIYF.

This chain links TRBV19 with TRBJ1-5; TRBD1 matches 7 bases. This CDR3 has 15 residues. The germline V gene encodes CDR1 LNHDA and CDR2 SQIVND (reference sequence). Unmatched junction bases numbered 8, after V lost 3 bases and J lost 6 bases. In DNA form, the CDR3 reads TGTGCCAGTAGTATGGGACAGTTAGGGGGTCAGCCCCAGCATTTT. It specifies CASSMGQLGGQPQHF.

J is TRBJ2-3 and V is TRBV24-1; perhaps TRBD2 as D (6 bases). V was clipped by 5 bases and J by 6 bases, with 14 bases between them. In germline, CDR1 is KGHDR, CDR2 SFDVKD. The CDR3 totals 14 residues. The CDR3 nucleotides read TGTGCCACCAGTGGACTGGAGGGGAGGGATACGCAGTATTTT. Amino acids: CATSGLEGRDTQYF.

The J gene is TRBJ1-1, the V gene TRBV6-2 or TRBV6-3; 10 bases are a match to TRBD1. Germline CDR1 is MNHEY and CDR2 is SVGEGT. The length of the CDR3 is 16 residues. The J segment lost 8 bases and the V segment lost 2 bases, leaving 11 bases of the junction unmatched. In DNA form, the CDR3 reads TGTGCCAGCAGTTACGGGACAGGGGACGGGTTGATGGAAGCTTTCTTT. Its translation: CASSYGTGDGLMEAFF.

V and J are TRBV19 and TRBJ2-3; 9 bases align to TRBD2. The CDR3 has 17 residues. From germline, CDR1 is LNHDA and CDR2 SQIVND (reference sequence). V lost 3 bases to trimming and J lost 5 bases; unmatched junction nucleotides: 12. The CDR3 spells CASSMGGGAGGKDTQYF. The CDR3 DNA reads TGTGCCAGTAGTATGGGCGGGGGGGCCGGAGGGAAAGATACGCAGTATTTT.

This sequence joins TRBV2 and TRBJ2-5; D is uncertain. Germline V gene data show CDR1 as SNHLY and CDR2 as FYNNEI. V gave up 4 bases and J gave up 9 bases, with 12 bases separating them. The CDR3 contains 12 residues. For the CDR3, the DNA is TGTGCCAGCAGTGCGGAGCCTCGGTCCCAGTACTTC. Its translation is CASSAEPRSQYF.